The next 8 T cell receptor beta chains were all read from a single sample in a study of T cell repertoires in cytomegalovirus infection. TCRdb re-called the reads with MiXCR, one entry per CDR3 protein. The sample has about 260,000 distinct CDR3 sequences; 9.1% are singletons. Sequencing used PBMCs. The source of these receptors is a human donor in good health (CMV status not recorded). Some clones in this sample may be carry-over from other donors' samples.

The chain recombines TRBV10-2 with TRBJ2-2, with TRBD1 matching over 8 bases. This CDR3 is built from 15 residues. Germline-derived CDR1 and CDR2 are WSHSY and SAAADI. V lost 2 bases and J lost 6; bases outside the gene matches: 5. In DNA form, the CDR3 reads TGCGCCAGCAGTGAGCGGACAGGGTCCCCCGGGGAGCTGTTTTTT. It is translated as CASSERTGSPGELFF.

This clonotype was found many times. The chain combines TRBV6-2 or TRBV6-3 with TRBJ1-2, with unresolved D. This CDR3 spans 12 amino acids. Trimming pared 5 bases from V and 5 bases from J, leaving 9 bases between. The germline V gene encodes CDR1 MNHEY and CDR2 SVGEGT. Here the CDR3 reads CASSDGVYGYTF. In DNA, the CDR3 is TGTGCCAGCAGTGATGGGGTATATGGCTACACCTTC.

This clonotype was counted a few times. This chain uses TRBV20-1 with TRBJ1-2; maybe TRBD1 (6 bases). The ends were cut back, 0 bases at V and 7 bases at J, with 18 bases in the middle. CDR3 length equals 15 residues. CDR1 DFQATT and CDR2 SNEGSKA come from the germline V gene (reference sequence). The CDR3 nucleotides read TGCAGTGCTAGAGACCCCCGGGGGACAAGTGGTGGCTACACCTTC. This gives the protein CSARDPRGTSGGYTF.

This clonotype was picked up many times. CDR3 amino acids: CASSLEQGPLRGYTF. As DNA, the CDR3 is TGTGCCAGCAGCTTAGAACAGGGCCCATTACGTGGCTACACCTTC. The chain combines TRBV7-2 with TRBJ1-2; D is possibly TRBD1 (6 bases). The length of the CDR3 is 15 residues. Germline V gives CDR1 SGHTA, CDR2 FQGNSA. Trimming stripped 1 base from V and 7 bases from J, with 16 bases between.

This clonotype was counted ten times or more. The chain employs TRBV27 and TRBJ1-2; D gene unclear. Per the germline V gene, CDR1 is MNHEY and CDR2 is SMNVEV (reference sequence). V was trimmed by 4 bases and J by 0 bases, leaving 15 bases between them. This CDR3 is built from 16 residues. The CDR3 is CASSSTPRRTNYGYTF. The CDR3 coding sequence is TGTGCCAGCAGTTCCACCCCTCGGAGAACTAACTATGGCTACACCTTC.

This clonotype was recorded many times. The chain carries TRBV2 and TRBJ1-1; D remains ambiguous. Trimming pared 8 bases from V and 1 base from J, leaving 8 bases between. The CDR3 sequence is 12 residues long. Looked up from germline, CDR1 is SNHLY and CDR2 is FYNNEI. CDR3 sequence reads: CASADGNTEAFF. The CDR3 bases are TGTGCCAGCGCGGACGGGAACACTGAAGCTTTCTTT.

This clonotype showed up many times. The V call is TRBV20-1, the J call TRBJ1-5, with D perhaps TRBD1 (5 bases). Trimming pared 5 bases from V and 2 bases from J, leaving 10 bases between. The CDR3 has 13 residues. Germline CDR1 reads DFQATT; CDR2 reads SNEGSKA (reference sequence). DNA for the CDR3: TGCAGTGCTGGCCGGGGCCGCAATCAGCCCCAGCATTTT. As protein: CSAGRGRNQPQHF.

The rearrangement links TRBV4-3 to TRBJ1-6; tentative D call: TRBD1 (6 bases). Germline CDR1 is LGHNA and CDR2 is YSLEER. This CDR3 region has 14 residues. The V end lost 5 bases, the J end lost 7 bases, and 12 bases lay between the germline ends. The CDR3 region has the DNA TGCGCCAGCAGCTCCCCAGGGGTAAATTCACCCCTCCACTTT. As protein: CASSSPGVNSPLHF.